These T cell receptor beta chains were read from a single sample in a study of CD8 T cells in ankylosing spondylitis. TCRdb re-analysed the 5' RACE reads in MiXCR, keeping a single row per CDR3 protein. The table records more than 650,000 distinct CDR3 sequences, around 11% of them present only once. The sequencing sample was made of blood, either unsorted or a sorted T cell fraction (not recorded which). The receptors originated from a male donor with ankylosing spondylitis. The CDR3 runs from the conserved cysteine through the conserved F or W. Each record gives: D gene, J gene, clone size, CDR3 length, V gene, CDR3 protein, CDR3 DNA. The D gene is left open where the match is weak. The listing skips clone size in some rows; elsewhere it reads once, few, many or a size class.

NA | TRBJ1-1 | few | 15 | TRBV29-1 | CSVAPRQAPNTEAFF | TGCAGCGTCGCGCCCCGACAGGCGCCGAACACTGAAGCTTTCTTT
NA | TRBJ1-2 | many | 13 | TRBV6-5 | CASSNPGQRRYTF | TGTGCCAGCAGTAACCCAGGACAGAGGCGCTACACCTTC
NA | TRBJ1-2 | NA | 16 | TRBV7-2 | CASSLARASTNYGYTF | TGTGCCAGCAGCTTAGCCCGGGCCTCCACCAACTATGGCTACACCTTC
NA | TRBJ2-1 | many | 13 | TRBV10-3 | CAISEGGGAEQFF | TGTGCCATCAGTGAGGGTGGGGGCGCTGAGCAGTTCTTC
TRBD2 | TRBJ2-7 | few | 14 | TRBV5-1 | CASSPYEVGGRQYF | TGCGCCAGCAGCCCCTACGAGGTTGGCGGGAGGCAGTACTTC
NA | TRBJ1-4 | few | 15 | TRBV4-3 | CASSQANGVGEKLFF | TGCGCCAGCAGCCAAGCGAACGGGGTTGGGGAAAAACTGTTTTTT
NA | TRBJ2-2 | NA | 13 | TRBV6-2/TRBV6-3 | CASIPAPPGELFF | TGTGCCAGCATACCAGCACCGCCCGGGGAGCTGTTTTTT
NA | TRBJ2-1 | NA | 13 | TRBV30 | CAWSRSRWNEQFF | TGTGCCTGGAGTCGGTCGAGGTGGAATGAGCAGTTCTTC
TRBD2 | TRBJ2-1 | many | 14 | TRBV5-5 | CASTIGTMIDEQFF | TGTGCCAGCACCATTGGGACTATGATCGATGAGCAGTTCTTC
TRBD1 | TRBJ2-6 | NA | 17 | TRBV10-3 | CAISGGQGAAGANVLTF | TGTGCCATCAGCGGGGGACAGGGGGCGGCCGGGGCCAACGTCCTGACTTTC
NA | TRBJ2-5 | NA | 15 | TRBV7-2 | CASSQRGSADGTQYF | TGTGCCAGCAGCCAGCGAGGTAGCGCGGACGGGACCCAGTACTTC
NA | TRBJ2-3 | NA | 14 | TRBV10-3 | CAIGLYGATDTQYF | TGTGCCATCGGTTTATACGGAGCCACAGATACGCAGTATTTT
TRBD2 | TRBJ2-1 | many | 15 | TRBV5-1 | CASSLVAGGSNEQFF | TGCGCCAGCAGCTTGGTGGCGGGGGGAAGCAATGAGCAGTTCTTC
TRBD1 | TRBJ2-5 | NA | 15 | TRBV20-1 | CSASQSRQGEETQYF | TGCAGTGCTAGTCAGTCCCGACAGGGCGAAGAGACCCAGTACTTC
NA | TRBJ2-7 | NA | 14 | TRBV3-1 | CASSHSREPYEQYF | TGTGCCAGCAGCCATAGTCGGGAGCCCTACGAGCAGTACTTC
NA | TRBJ1-6 | NA | 12 | TRBV20-1 | CSALTGTSPLHF | TGCAGTGCTCTAACCGGGACTTCACCCCTCCACTTT